The sequence of this T cell receptor (beta chain) was determined in a study of T-cell reconstitution after alpha-beta-depleted transplantation in children. A few counts support this clonotype. This CDR3 comprises 20 residues. After removal of 6 bases from V and 5 bases from J, the junction contained 25 bases not matched to a gene. Using unique molecular identifiers, the investigators prepared the TCRbeta library. TCRdb recomputed calls from the PCR reads with MiXCR, one row per CDR3 protein. The table shows 200,000 to 300,000 distinct CDR3 sequences, with around 25% occurring only once. The genes are TRBV12-3 or TRBV12-4 and TRBJ2-3; 8 bases line up with TRBD1. This TCR was sampled from a girl aged 2-10 years with Fanconi anemia, due to receive a stem cell transplant. The input for sequencing was PBMCs, taken before TCRalphabeta/CD19-depleted stem cell transplant. In nucleotides, the CDR3 is TGTGCCAGCAGCCCCTTTCCCGGGGCGAGACAGGGGCCGTCGGGAGATACGCAGTATTTT. Its protein is CASSPFPGARQGPSGDTQYF.